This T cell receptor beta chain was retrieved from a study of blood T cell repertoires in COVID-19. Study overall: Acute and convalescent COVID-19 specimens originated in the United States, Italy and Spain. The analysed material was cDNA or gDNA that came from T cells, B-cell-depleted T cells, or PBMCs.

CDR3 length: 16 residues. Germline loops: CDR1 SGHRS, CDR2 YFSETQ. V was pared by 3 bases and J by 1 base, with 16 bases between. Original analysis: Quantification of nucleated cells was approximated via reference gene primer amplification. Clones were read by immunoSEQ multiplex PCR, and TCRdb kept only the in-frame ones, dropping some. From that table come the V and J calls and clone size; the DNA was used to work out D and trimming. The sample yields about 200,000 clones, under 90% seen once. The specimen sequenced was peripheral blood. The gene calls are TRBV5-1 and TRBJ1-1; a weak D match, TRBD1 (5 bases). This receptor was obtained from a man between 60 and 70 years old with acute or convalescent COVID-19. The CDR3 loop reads CASSSQPAGSNTEAFF. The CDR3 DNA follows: TGCGCCAGCAGCTCCCAACCAGCAGGGTCGAACACTGAAGCTTTCTTT.